The clone carrying this T cell receptor beta chain was seen just once. What it binds is not known. The sample comes from a study of cytotoxic CD8 clonotypes in ibrutinib-treated CLL. Study at large: Among the patients, 10 to 11 presented as relapsed/refractory and roughly 14 as treatment-naive; 17 to 18 showed unmutated IGHV. Points from the study as a whole: Clonality went higher at ibrutinib response and then dropped back toward baseline at progression.

The targeted sequencing depth was 1 in 200,000 to 1 in 1 million T cells. Assay used: immunoSEQ multiplex PCR; TCRdb lists only in-frame clones, some missing. The sample consists of fewer than 35,000 clones, roughly 85% of them appearing once. PBMCs that had been cryopreserved were the source of approximately 2 micrograms of genomic DNA for TCR beta libraries. The CDR3 length is 14 residues. V dropped 0 bases and J dropped 6 bases, with 12 bases sitting between them. Germline assignment: CDR1 SGHRS and CDR2 YFSETQ. The TCR comes from a human donor with chronic lymphocytic leukemia. The genes are TRBV5-1 and TRBJ1-2, with D possibly TRBD1 on 6 matching bases. This specimen was PBMCs, taken after 24 months of ibrutinib treatment. CDR3 sequence reads: CASSLEGQGNGYTF. The CDR3 bases are TGCGCCAGCAGCTTGGAGGGTCAGGGGAATGGCTACACCTTC.